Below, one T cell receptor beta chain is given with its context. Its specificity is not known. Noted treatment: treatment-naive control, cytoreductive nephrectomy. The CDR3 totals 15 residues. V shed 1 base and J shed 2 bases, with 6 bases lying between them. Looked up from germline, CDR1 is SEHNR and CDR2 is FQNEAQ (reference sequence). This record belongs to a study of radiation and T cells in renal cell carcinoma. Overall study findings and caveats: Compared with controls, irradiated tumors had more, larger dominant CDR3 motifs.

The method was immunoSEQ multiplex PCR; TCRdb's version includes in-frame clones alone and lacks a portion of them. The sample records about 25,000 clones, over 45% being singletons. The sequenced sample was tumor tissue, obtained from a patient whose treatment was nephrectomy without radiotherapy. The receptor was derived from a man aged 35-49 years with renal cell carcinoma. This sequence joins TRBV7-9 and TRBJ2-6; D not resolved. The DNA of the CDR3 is TGTGCCAGCAGCTTAGTTGGGACTGGGGCCAACGTCCTGACTTTC. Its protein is CASSLVGTGANVLTF.